This T cell receptor (beta chain) was recovered during a study of patients and donors after allogeneic stem cell transplantation. TCRdb re-called the RT-PCR reads through MiXCR, storing one row per CDR3 protein. This sample has about 76,000 distinct CDR3 sequences, with about 30% found just once. Germline V lookup: CDR1 LNHNV, CDR2 YYDKDF (reference sequence). The V gene lost 0 bases and the J gene lost 1 base, with 12 bases spanning the gap. This CDR3 region has 16 residues. This clonotype was sampled from a human donor who was either an allogeneic HSCT recipient or a stem cell or donor lymphocyte infusion donor (not recorded which). It is not recorded whose cells these are; they may come from a transplant donor. The sample was blood, either unsorted or a sorted T cell fraction (not recorded which). The chain links TRBV15 to TRBJ1-2; D unresolved. This CDR3 is CATSRDLGSVNYGYTF. CDR3 nucleotides: TGTGCCACCAGCAGAGATTTAGGGAGTGTTAACTATGGCTACACCTTC.